The rows below give T cell receptor beta chains drawn from one sample of a study of liver allograft versus peripheral blood T cells. Each CDR3 protein gets one entry after TCRdb re-called the reads with MiXCR. The table shows 6,500 to 9,500 distinct CDR3 sequences, with under 20% occurring only once. The origin of the receptors is a human patient who had a liver transplant. Some T cells could come from the graft donor. CDR3s include the opening cysteine and the closing phenylalanine or tryptophan. D genes are given only for firm matches. The size of a clone is reported for some rows only, either as once, few or many, or as a class for expanded clones.

J gene: TRBJ2-3; D gene: TRBD2; V gene: TRBV18; clone size: many; CDR3 DNA: TGTGCCAGCTCACCACAGCTAGCGGGAAACACAGATACGCAGTATTTT; CDR3 protein: CASSPQLAGNTDTQYF
J gene: TRBJ1-6; D gene: .; V gene: TRBV20-1; clone size: .; CDR3 DNA: TGCAGTGCTAGAGATGGGACGGCGAAGATAGATTCACCCCTCCACTTT; CDR3 protein: CSARDGTAKIDSPLHF
J gene: TRBJ2-7; D gene: .; V gene: TRBV6-1; clone size: many; CDR3 DNA: TGTGCCAGCTCTCAGACCTACGAGCAGTACTTC; CDR3 protein: CASSQTYEQYF
J gene: TRBJ2-1; D gene: .; V gene: TRBV6-2/TRBV6-3; clone size: medium-sized; CDR3 DNA: TGTGCCAGCAGTGAGGGGGGGGGCGTAATACTCAATGAGCAGTTCTTC; CDR3 protein: CASSEGGGVILNEQFF
J gene: TRBJ1-3; D gene: TRBD1; V gene: TRBV6-2/TRBV6-3; clone size: .; CDR3 DNA: TGTGCCAGGTCAACGACAGGGTCTTTCGGAAACACCATATATTTT; CDR3 protein: CARSTTGSFGNTIYF
J gene: TRBJ2-7; D gene: .; V gene: TRBV30; clone size: many; CDR3 DNA: TGTGCCTGGACCAGGGCTAGCTTCGACGAGCAGTACTTC; CDR3 protein: CAWTRASFDEQYF
J gene: TRBJ1-1; D gene: TRBD1; V gene: TRBV28; clone size: .; CDR3 DNA: TGTGCCAGCAGCCTCCCGGGACAGGGGGCTTCGAACACTGAAGCTTTCTTT; CDR3 protein: CASSLPGQGASNTEAFF
J gene: TRBJ1-1; D gene: .; V gene: TRBV12-3/TRBV12-4; clone size: few; CDR3 DNA: TGTGCCAGCAGTTCGTTAGAGAACACTGAAGCTTTCTTT; CDR3 protein: CASSSLENTEAFF
J gene: TRBJ2-5; D gene: TRBD1; V gene: TRBV29-1; clone size: many; CDR3 DNA: TGCAGCACTAACAGGGGCCAAGAGACCCAGTACTTC; CDR3 protein: CSTNRGQETQYF
J gene: TRBJ1-6; D gene: .; V gene: TRBV20-1; clone size: .; CDR3 DNA: TGCAGTGCGACACAGGAGCCGTCCTATAATTCACCCCTCCACTTT; CDR3 protein: CSATQEPSYNSPLHF
J gene: TRBJ1-2; D gene: .; V gene: TRBV6-5; clone size: many; CDR3 DNA: TGTGCCAGCAGCCCCGACAGGATTAACTATGGCTACACCTTC; CDR3 protein: CASSPDRINYGYTF